This is a list of T cell receptor beta chains from one sample in a study of CD8 T cells in ankylosing spondylitis. TCRdb recomputed calls from the 5' RACE reads with MiXCR, one row per CDR3 protein. The table includes around 250,000 distinct CDR3 sequences, around 10% detected once. The sample consisted of blood, either unsorted or a sorted T cell fraction (not recorded which). These receptors were obtained from a male donor with ankylosing spondylitis or in good health (not recorded which). Each CDR3 is given with its conserved first and last residue.

v_call	j_call	cdr3_aa
TRBV12-5	TRBJ2-1	CASGPSPLAGGEQFF
TRBV5-1	TRBJ2-7	CASSLLVGAGQDEQYF
TRBV20-1	TRBJ2-3	CSATGITTDTQYF
TRBV6-1	TRBJ1-3	CASGIGAAGGNTIYF
TRBV20-1	TRBJ2-7	CSVSVSLGQPYEQYF
TRBV4-1	TRBJ2-1	CASSQVWMNEQFF
TRBV29-1	TRBJ1-1	CSVSTVNTEAFF
TRBV29-1	TRBJ2-7	CSVETPGARDFGEQYF
TRBV20-1	TRBJ2-7	CSAYRSGLGISYEQYF
TRBV5-1	TRBJ2-1	CASSLSGTSGYNEQFF
TRBV4-2	TRBJ2-7	CASSQDLAWEQYF
TRBV4-1	TRBJ2-5	CASSQDLRASGGGETQYF
TRBV10-3	TRBJ1-3	CATGASSITSGNTIYF
TRBV3-1	TRBJ1-2	CASSPSNTNYGYTF
TRBV5-1	TRBJ2-7	CASSLSGSHRLTYEQYF
TRBV6-2/TRBV6-3	TRBJ2-1	CASSYVRNEQFF
TRBV5-6	TRBJ1-1	CASSLLGGKGTEAFF
TRBV5-1	TRBJ1-2	CASSSRDRGNYGYTF
TRBV5-1	TRBJ2-7	CASSLEGLEEGIYEQYF
TRBV12-3/TRBV12-4	TRBJ2-5	CASSLVREGRETQYF
TRBV20-1	TRBJ2-5	CSVPAGGKETQYF
TRBV6-1	TRBJ2-5	CASSRQGFEETQYF
TRBV28	TRBJ2-5	CASSPMTGDGETQYF
TRBV7-2	TRBJ2-6	CASSLVFSGANVLTF
TRBV5-1	TRBJ2-1	CASSLEGASSNNEQFF
TRBV20-1	TRBJ2-7	CCFWGQAGGSYEQYF
TRBV2	TRBJ2-1	CASTEGPDNNEQFF
TRBV20-1	TRBJ2-3	CSALSSSGRTDTQYF
TRBV24-1	TRBJ1-2	CATSDRKGTGTLYGYTF
TRBV5-6	TRBJ1-2	CASSLREGTPDGYTF
TRBV12-3/TRBV12-4	TRBJ1-1	CASRKRQENSEAFF
TRBV29-1	TRBJ2-1	CSVEDGQAYNEQFF
TRBV28	TRBJ2-1	CASSGGQPPNNEQFF
TRBV2	TRBJ2-2	CASRDGLGPAGELFF
TRBV29-1	TRBJ2-5	CSVKSGPAQETQYF
TRBV20-1	TRBJ2-7	CSARGGGASGKIEQYF
TRBV28	TRBJ2-3	CASSFSSERHTDTQYF
TRBV6-5	TRBJ1-3	CASSPAITDTTGNTIYF
TRBV7-2	TRBJ1-2	CASSPGTGPLGAYGYTF
TRBV29-1	TRBJ2-5	CSVETDALETQYF
TRBV20-1	TRBJ2-1	CSAREDNEQFF
TRBV5-1	TRBJ2-5	CASSLYGTEEAQYF
TRBV5-1	TRBJ1-1	CASRWEGGTEAFF
TRBV12-3/TRBV12-4	TRBJ1-5	CASSLSGGHQPQHF
TRBV20-1	TRBJ2-4	CSAEDGSGKNIQYF
TRBV15	TRBJ2-1	CATSRDQGNEQFF
TRBV5-1	TRBJ2-1	CASSLRTTSYNEQFF
TRBV14	TRBJ2-1	CASSQEVNRGLIVQFF
TRBV15	TRBJ1-4	CATSRDLGEKLFF
TRBV5-6	TRBJ2-3	CASSLGRNTQYF